The rows below give T cell receptor beta chains drawn from one sample of a study of blood T cell repertoires in COVID-19. The assay was immunoSEQ multiplex PCR, and TCRdb's table has in-frame clones only and misses some. The table records some 190,000 clones, about 84% of them present only once. The sample consisted of peripheral blood. The receptors come from a person between 65 and 79 years old with COVID-19, enrolled during active disease. Both conserved end residues are part of each CDR3. The D gene is left open where the match is weak. Where a row states a size, it is once, few, many or the class of an expanded clone; other rows omit it.

cdr3_nt | cdr3_aa | j_call | d_call | clone_size | v_call
TGTGCCAGCAGCTACCCCGGGACTTCCAATCAGCCCCAGCATTTT | CASSYPGTSNQPQHF | TRBJ1-5 | . | . | TRBV5-8
TGTGCCAGCAGCGAAGCGGGAAACACCATATATTTT | CASSEAGNTIYF | TRBJ1-3 | . | once | TRBV28
TGTGCCAGCAGCCAAGGGATCGCTAGCGGGAGTGTTTCCTACAATGAGCAGTTCTTC | CASSQGIASGSVSYNEQFF | TRBJ2-1 | TRBD2 | . | TRBV14
TGCAGCATGAGGACCGGGGGGGCCCAGCATTTT | CSMRTGGAQHF | TRBJ1-5 | . | . | TRBV29-1
TGTGCCAGCAGCTTAACTCCTAGCTTCCGAGAGACCCAGTACTTC | CASSLTPSFRETQYF | TRBJ2-5 | . | . | TRBV7-3
TGTGCCAGCAGTGAAGCGCGTCCTAGCGGGAGTGTCCCCTACGAGCAGTACTTC | CASSEARPSGSVPYEQYF | TRBJ2-7 | TRBD2 | once | TRBV6-1
TGTGCCACCAGTGATTTGGGGGGGGCGTTAGCAAATGAGCAGTTCTTC | CATSDLGGALANEQFF | TRBJ2-1 | . | . | TRBV24-1
TGTGCCAGCATTCGGGACTTCTCTACAGATACGCAGTATTTT | CASIRDFSTDTQYF | TRBJ2-3 | . | . | TRBV7-9
TGTGCCAGCAGAACGACAGGGGTAGAAAAACTGTTTTTT | CASRTTGVEKLFF | TRBJ1-4 | TRBD1 | . | TRBV6-5
TGTGCCAGCAGCTACGACAGTGACTATGGCTACACCTTC | CASSYDSDYGYTF | TRBJ1-2 | . | . | TRBV5-4
TGTGCCAGCATGCGCCTCGGGAGCTCTGGGGCCAACGTCCTGACTTTC | CASMRLGSSGANVLTF | TRBJ2-6 | . | . | TRBV19
TGTGCCAGCAGCTTAACAGGATCGGCCGCTTTCTTT | CASSLTGSAAFF | TRBJ1-1 | . | once | TRBV7-9
TGTGCCAGCAGCCGGCTGGACAGGGGACAACAAGAGACCCAGTACTTC | CASSRLDRGQQETQYF | TRBJ2-5 | TRBD1 | . | TRBV5-4
TGTGCCAGCAGCCTAAGTGAGACCCAGTACTTC | CASSLSETQYF | TRBJ2-5 | . | . | TRBV11-2
TGCAGCGCCCTTAGGACAGGCTCGATTGAACGGGCTGAAGCTTTCTTT | CSALRTGSIERAEAFF | TRBJ1-1 | TRBD1 | few | TRBV29-1
TGTGCCAGCAGCCGGGCGGGAGGGCCTGATACGCAGTATTTT | CASSRAGGPDTQYF | TRBJ2-3 | TRBD2 | . | TRBV7-2
TGTGCCAGCAGTGATGCCAGGGGCACAGATACGCAGTATTTT | CASSDARGTDTQYF | TRBJ2-3 | . | . | TRBV2
TGCGCCAGCAGCCAGGGGGACTCTCCTGGGGAAGAGACCCAGTACTTC | CASSQGDSPGEETQYF | TRBJ2-5 | . | . | TRBV4-3
TGCGCCAGCATCCCCGTTTGGGACAGGGGTTCACCCCTCCACTTT | CASIPVWDRGSPLHF | TRBJ1-6 | TRBD1 | . | TRBV5-1
TGTGCCAGTATCACGACAGGGACTTATAGCAATCAGCCCCAGCATTTT | CASITTGTYSNQPQHF | TRBJ1-5 | TRBD1 | once | TRBV19
TGCAGCGTTGAACACTCGGGACAGGACTATGGCTACACCTTC | CSVEHSGQDYGYTF | TRBJ1-2 | TRBD1 | . | TRBV29-1
TGTGCCAGCAGCATTTCGGGAGCGAGCAATCAGCCCCAGCATTTT | CASSISGASNQPQHF | TRBJ1-5 | . | . | TRBV5-8
TGTGCCATTAACAGGGGGGACGTCGGTGGCTACACCTTC | CAINRGDVGGYTF | TRBJ1-2 | TRBD1 | few | TRBV10-3
TGTGCTAGTGGTTTGGAGGCGGGAGCCAACAATGAGCAGTTCTTC | CASGLEAGANNEQFF | TRBJ2-1 | TRBD2 | . | TRBV12-5
TGCGCCAGCAGGCGGGCGGGAACCTACGAGCAGTACTTC | CASRRAGTYEQYF | TRBJ2-7 | . | . | TRBV5-1
TGTGCCAGCAGTGAGAGAACCTACGAGCAGTACTTC | CASSERTYEQYF | TRBJ2-7 | . | . | TRBV28
TGTGCCAGCAGCCGCGACCTGAATACAGGGAACACCGGGGAGCTGTTTTTT | CASSRDLNTGNTGELFF | TRBJ2-2 | . | . | TRBV5-4
TGTGCCAGTAGTTCCACAGGGCGACCTTACAATGAGCAGTTCTTC | CASSSTGRPYNEQFF | TRBJ2-1 | . | . | TRBV19
TGTGCCAGCAGCCTTCCTGTCCCCTCTCCTAACTATGGCTACACCTTC | CASSLPVPSPNYGYTF | TRBJ1-2 | . | few | TRBV5-6
TGTGCCAGCAGCTCCGGCCACCGGACTAGCGGGGGGAATGAGCAGTTCTTC | CASSSGHRTSGGNEQFF | TRBJ2-1 | TRBD2 | . | TRBV7-3
TGTGCCAGCAGGGATAGAGGGTTTCGCTCACCCCTCCACTTT | CASRDRGFRSPLHF | TRBJ1-6 | . | . | TRBV2
TGCGCCAGCAGCCAAGATGTACAGAGCAATCAGCCCCAGCATTTT | CASSQDVQSNQPQHF | TRBJ1-5 | . | . | TRBV4-3
TGTGCCAGCAGTTCCCGGGACAGGGTTGCAGATACGCAGTATTTT | CASSSRDRVADTQYF | TRBJ2-3 | TRBD1 | . | TRBV28
TGTGCCATCAGCAACTTATACGGGACAAACTATGACTCTGGGGCCAACGTCCTGACTTTC | CAISNLYGTNYDSGANVLTF | TRBJ2-6 | . | . | TRBV10-3
TGTGCCAGCAGCTTATCATCGGGTGTGATGCACTTC | CASSLSSGVMHF | TRBJ2-7 | . | . | TRBV7-2
TGTGCCAGCAGGGGGGGGACGGACAATGAGCAGTTCTTC | CASRGGTDNEQFF | TRBJ2-1 | TRBD2 | . | TRBV12-3/TRBV12-4
TGTGCCAGCAGCACGACAGGGTCGGGGTGGGGGAGCAATCAGCCCCAGCATTTT | CASSTTGSGWGSNQPQHF | TRBJ1-5 | TRBD1 | . | TRBV2
TGTGCCAGCAGCTTAGGGGAAGGAGGGACCCAGCATTTT | CASSLGEGGTQHF | TRBJ1-5 | . | few | TRBV7-9
TGTGCCAGCAACGACCAGGGCAATGGCTACACCTTC | CASNDQGNGYTF | TRBJ1-2 | . | . | TRBV19
TGTGCCAGCAGCCCTCCGGACACCCTCCACGAGCAGTACTTC | CASSPPDTLHEQYF | TRBJ2-7 | . | . | TRBV7-8
TGTGCCAGCAGCTTAGCGCATCAGACGCAGTATTTT | CASSLAHQTQYF | TRBJ2-3 | . | . | TRBV7-8
TGTGCCAGCTCACCACGGGCGTTTGGGACAGGGACTCGCACAGATACGCAGTATTTT | CASSPRAFGTGTRTDTQYF | TRBJ2-3 | TRBD1 | . | TRBV18
TGTGCCAGCAGCTTAGGGCGGGGGGGAAAGGAGACCCAGTACTTC | CASSLGRGGKETQYF | TRBJ2-5 | TRBD2 | . | TRBV7-7
TGTGCCAGCAGTAAGACAGCGTTCTCCTACGAGCAGTACTTC | CASSKTAFSYEQYF | TRBJ2-7 | . | few | TRBV27
TGTGCCAGCAGCCAGATGGGACAGGGGGGCACTGAAGCTTTCTTT | CASSQMGQGGTEAFF | TRBJ1-1 | TRBD1 | . | TRBV7-2
TGCGCCAGCAGCTTGACCGGGACTGCGAACACCGGGGAGCTGTTTTTT | CASSLTGTANTGELFF | TRBJ2-2 | . | . | TRBV5-1
TGCGCCAGCAGCCAAATGGGGACAGGGAGCACCGGGGAGCTGTTTTTT | CASSQMGTGSTGELFF | TRBJ2-2 | TRBD1 | . | TRBV4-1
TGTGCCAGCAGCTCCCAGGTGAACACTGAAGCTTTCTTT | CASSSQVNTEAFF | TRBJ1-1 | . | once | TRBV11-2
TGTGCCAGCAGCTCGTTGTTCGGCGGTAGGAATGAGCAGTTCTTC | CASSSLFGGRNEQFF | TRBJ2-1 | . | once | TRBV5-4
TGTGCCAGCAGCGTAGGGGCAGGGGGCGGTCAGCCCCAGCATTTT | CASSVGAGGGQPQHF | TRBJ1-5 | TRBD1 | . | TRBV9
TGTGCCAGCAGTCAATTAACAGGCTACGAGCAGTACTTC | CASSQLTGYEQYF | TRBJ2-7 | . | . | TRBV4-2
TGTGCCAGCATGGGGGGTGGAGGGAAAAACATTCAGTACTTC | CASMGGGGKNIQYF | TRBJ2-4 | . | once | TRBV28
TGTGCCAGCAGGACGCAGGGGGCGACGCAGTATTTT | CASRTQGATQYF | TRBJ2-3 | TRBD1 | . | TRBV28